This TCR beta chain stems from a study of graft-versus-host responses after intestinal transplantation. Study overall: As for transplant type, recipients had multivisceral, liver-intestinal, or isolated intestinal grafts. The recipients all started with anti-thymocyte globulin induction and then took tacrolimus and steroids for three to four years. Regarding the study as a whole: GvH clones surfaced in recipient marrow, some emerging earlier in ileum or blood. Allografts of patients with graft-donor T cell macrochimerism showed high graft-versus-host to host-versus-graft clone ratios.

Concerning this clone itself: Its antigen remains unidentified.

There are 13 residues in the CDR3. Trimming pared 8 bases from V and 0 bases from J, leaving 8 bases between. CDR1 and CDR2 (germline): LNHDA, SQIVND (reference sequence). Assay: immunoSEQ multiplex PCR; the TCRdb copy retains only in-frame clones and omits some. Of under 100,000 clones in the sample, 82% were seen once. The V call is TRBV19, the J call TRBJ1-3; D call uncertain. The sequences come from unstimulated CD4+ T cells sorted from spleen or lymph node cells, collected before intestinal transplant. The receptor's source is a human donor who received an intestinal transplant. In DNA form, the CDR3 reads TGTGCCAGTTGTCGTCGCTCTGGAAACACCATATATTTT. It yields the protein CASCRRSGNTIYF.